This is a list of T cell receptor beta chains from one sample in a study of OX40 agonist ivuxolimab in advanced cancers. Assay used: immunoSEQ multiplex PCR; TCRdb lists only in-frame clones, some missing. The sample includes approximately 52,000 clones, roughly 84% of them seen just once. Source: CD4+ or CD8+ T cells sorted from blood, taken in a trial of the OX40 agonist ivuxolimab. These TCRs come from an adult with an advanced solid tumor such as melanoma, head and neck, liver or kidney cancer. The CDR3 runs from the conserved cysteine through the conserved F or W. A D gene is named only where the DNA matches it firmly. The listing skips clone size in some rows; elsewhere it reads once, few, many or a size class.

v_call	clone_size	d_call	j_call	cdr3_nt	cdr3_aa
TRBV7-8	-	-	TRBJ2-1	TGTGCCAGCAGCTCCCTTAGAAATGCCAATGAGCAGTTCTTC	CASSSLRNANEQFF
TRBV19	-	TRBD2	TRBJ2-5	TGTGCCAGTAGTCCTAGCGGGAAAGAGACCCAGTACTTC	CASSPSGKETQYF
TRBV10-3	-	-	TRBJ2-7	TGTGCCATCAGCGCCCCGAGAACCTACGAGCAGTACTTC	CAISAPRTYEQYF
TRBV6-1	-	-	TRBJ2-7	TGTGCCTCACGGTTAACCTTTATTGGCTCCTACGAGCAGTACTTC	CASRLTFIGSYEQYF
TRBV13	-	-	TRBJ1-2	TGTGCCAGCGCCAACCGTGGAAAGGGGGTGAGGGTCTATGGCTACACCTTC	CASANRGKGVRVYGYTF
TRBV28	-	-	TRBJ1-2	TGTGCCAGCAGCCGGCCCGGGCAGGGACCTCAAGGAGGCTACACCTTC	CASSRPGQGPQGGYTF
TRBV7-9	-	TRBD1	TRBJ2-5	TGTGCCAGCTCCCCCGCCCGACAGGGGGAAGAGACCCAGTACTTC	CASSPARQGEETQYF
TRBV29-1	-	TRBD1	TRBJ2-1	TGCAGCGTCCGGGACAGGGAGGCCTACAATGAGCAGTTCTTC	CSVRDREAYNEQFF
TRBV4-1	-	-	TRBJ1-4	TGCGCCAGCAGCCCTACTCTCGGGGAAAAACTGTTTTTT	CASSPTLGEKLFF
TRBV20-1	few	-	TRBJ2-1	TGCAGTGCTAGTCAAGAGAATGAGCAGTTCTTC	CSASQENEQFF
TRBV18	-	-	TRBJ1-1	TGTGCCAGCTCACGACCGAACACTGAAGCTTTCTTT	CASSRPNTEAFF
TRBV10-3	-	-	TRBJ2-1	TGTGCCATCAGTGCGAGCTCCTACAATGAGCAGTTCTTC	CAISASSYNEQFF
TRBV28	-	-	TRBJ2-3	TGTGCGGAAACTGTGGCCGCGAGCACAGATACGCAGTATTTT	CAETVAASTDTQYF
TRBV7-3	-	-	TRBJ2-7	TGTGCCAGCAGCTTAATGGCGGATTCCTACGAGCAGTACTTC	CASSLMADSYEQYF
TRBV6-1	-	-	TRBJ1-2	TGTGCCAGCAGTCGACTTCCCCGAGCTAACTATGGCTACACCTTC	CASSRLPRANYGYTF
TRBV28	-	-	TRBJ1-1	TGTGCCAGCAGCCCACCCGGGACGGGGAGAACTGAAGCTTTCTTT	CASSPPGTGRTEAFF
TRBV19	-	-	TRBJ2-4	TGTGCCAGTAGTCCGGGACTGGGAAACATTCAGTACTTC	CASSPGLGNIQYF
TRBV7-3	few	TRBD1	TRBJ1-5	TGTGCCAGCAGCCCCCTACAGGGGACTCAGCCCCAGCATTTT	CASSPLQGTQPQHF
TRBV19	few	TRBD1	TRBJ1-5	TGTGCCAGTAGTATAGCGGACAGGGGAAGGCAGCCCCAGCATTTT	CASSIADRGRQPQHF
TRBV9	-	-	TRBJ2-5	TGTGCCAGCAGCGCGGGGAAGGCCCGGGAGACCCAGTACTTC	CASSAGKARETQYF
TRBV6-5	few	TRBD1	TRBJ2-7	TGTGCCAGCAGTGAGGGGGACAGGCAGTACTTC	CASSEGDRQYF
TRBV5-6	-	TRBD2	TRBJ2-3	TGTGCCAGCAGCTTGGCCGGGGGACTAGCGGGAGGGGGCTATACGCAGTATTTT	CASSLAGGLAGGGYTQYF
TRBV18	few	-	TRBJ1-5	TGTGCCAGTTCACCGAGGGCCCCAGGGAGCAATCAGCCCCAGCATTTT	CASSPRAPGSNQPQHF
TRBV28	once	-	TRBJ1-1	TGTGCCAGCAATGGACACATGAACACTGAAGCTTTCTTT	CASNGHMNTEAFF
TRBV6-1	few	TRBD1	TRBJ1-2	TGTGCCAGCAGTGAAAGGGGGCTGACTAACTATGGCTACACCTTC	CASSERGLTNYGYTF
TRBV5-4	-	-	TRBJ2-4	TGTGCCAGCAGCGCCAGTCGTTGGGACCTAGGCAAAAACATTCAGTACTTC	CASSASRWDLGKNIQYF
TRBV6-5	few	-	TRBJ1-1	TGTGCCAGCAGTTACGGTGGGACTGAAGCTTTCTTT	CASSYGGTEAFF
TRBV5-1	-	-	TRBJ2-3	TGCGCCAGCAGCTTGGGGACTATTAGCACAGATACGCAGTATTTT	CASSLGTISTDTQYF
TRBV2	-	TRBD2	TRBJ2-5	TGTGCCAGCGCTCGGACTAGCGCAGAAGAGACCCAGTACTTC	CASARTSAEETQYF
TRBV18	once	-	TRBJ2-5	TGTGCCAGCTCCTCGCTTTTAGGGTCCCAAGAGACCCAGTACTTC	CASSSLLGSQETQYF
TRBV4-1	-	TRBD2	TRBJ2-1	TGCGCCAGCAGCCAAGGGCTAGCGGGAGGAGGAGAGCAGTTCTTC	CASSQGLAGGGEQFF
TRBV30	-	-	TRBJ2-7	TGTGCCTGGGCCCGAGGTGGAGGGGGTCAGAAGTCCTACGAGCAGTACTTC	CAWARGGGGQKSYEQYF
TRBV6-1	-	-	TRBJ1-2	TGTGCCAGCAGTGTGGGGGACATCGGGGACTATGGCTACACCTTC	CASSVGDIGDYGYTF
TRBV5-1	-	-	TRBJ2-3	TGCGCCAGCAGCAATTCAGGGGGCACAGATACGCAGTATTTT	CASSNSGGTDTQYF
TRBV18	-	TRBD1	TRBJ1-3	TGTGCCAGCTCACCCGGACAGGGGGCTGGAAACACCATATATTTT	CASSPGQGAGNTIYF